The 25 T cell receptor beta chains presented below share a single source sample, sequenced in a study of T-cell reconstitution after alpha-beta-depleted transplantation in children. For TCRbeta, the library was prepared with unique molecular identifiers. A single record per CDR3 protein comes from TCRdb applying MiXCR to the PCR reads. Here the sample spans fewer than 250,000 distinct CDR3 sequences, less than 9% being singletons. Sequencing was performed on PBMCs, mostly from graft donor cells, taken 180 days after TCRalphabeta/CD19-depleted stem cell transplant. These receptors all stem from a male patient younger than 18 who had a stem cell transplant for acute lymphoblastic leukemia, so the T cells may come from the graft donor.

This clonotype has ten or more counts. The J gene is TRBJ2-2, the V gene TRBV12-3 or TRBV12-4; no firm D call. With 6 bases removed from V and 10 bases from J, the gap between germline ends came to 12 bases. CDR3 size: 12 residues. The CDR3 loop is CASSYSLVELFF. The CDR3 region has the DNA TGTGCCAGCAGCTATTCCCTCGTGGAGCTGTTTTTT.

The chain uses TRBV7-8 and TRBJ2-3, with no clear D. CDR1 is SGHVS, CDR2 FQNEAQ, per germline. CDR3 size: 15 residues. V lost 0 bases and J 3 bases, leaving 10 bases between the germline ends. The CDR3 is CASSLAGKRTDTQYF. The CDR3 DNA is TGTGCCAGCAGCTTAGCGGGCAAGAGGACAGATACGCAGTATTTT.

This clonotype was detected many times. The chain employs TRBV20-1 and TRBJ2-2; weak D call: TRBD1 (6 bases). CDR3 size: 19 residues. The germline V gene has CDR1 DFQATT and CDR2 SNEGSKA (reference sequence). Trimming stripped 7 bases from V and 0 bases from J, with 27 bases between. CDR3 region: CSVKPIGGGHVPNTGELFF. CDR3 bases: TGCAGTGTCAAACCCATTGGTGGGGGCCACGTCCCGAACACCGGGGAGCTGTTTTTT.

The sample holds a few counts of this clonotype. The chain has TRBV18 and TRBJ2-3; perhaps TRBD2 as D (7 bases). CDR3 length equals 15 residues. The germline V gene encodes CDR1 KGHSH and CDR2 LQKENI. Trimming removed 0 bases at V and 3 bases at J, with 10 bases between. CDR3 loop: CASSPPGGRTDTQYF. Written as DNA, the CDR3 is TGTGCCAGCTCACCACCGGGGGGGCGTACAGATACGCAGTATTTT.

This clonotype was seen repeatedly, ten times or more. This rearrangement joins TRBV7-2 to TRBJ2-7, with D possibly matching TRBD1 (5 bases). The CDR3 totals 12 residues. V shed 4 bases and J shed 13 bases, with 17 bases lying between them. The germline V gene encodes CDR1 SGHTA and CDR2 FQGNSA. The CDR3 nucleotides read TGTGCCAGCAGCTCAGATTCTCCAGGGCTCTACTTC. This gives the protein CASSSDSPGLYF. The entire variable domain, with the rest obtained from reference TRBV7-2 and TRBJ2-7, is as follows: GAGVSQSPSNKVTEKGKDVELRCDPISGHTALYWYRQSLGQGLEFLIYFQGNSAPDKSGLPSDRFSAERTGGSVSTLTIQRTQQEDSAVYLCASSSDSPGLYFGPGTRLTVT.

This clonotype has at least ten counts. The chain links TRBV6-4 to TRBJ2-2, with TRBD2 identical over 11 bases. From germline, CDR1 is MRHNA and CDR2 SNTAGT. Unmatched junction bases numbered 8, after V lost 0 bases and J lost 2 bases. The CDR3 is 19 amino acids. CDR3 residues: CASSDSKLAGGPNTGELFF. As DNA, the CDR3 is TGTGCCAGCAGTGACTCGAAGCTAGCGGGGGGTCCCAACACCGGGGAGCTGTTTTTT.

There are a few counts of this clonotype. This rearrangement joins TRBV6-5 to TRBJ1-6, with D unclear. V dropped 2 bases and J dropped 0 bases, with 8 bases sitting between them. Germline-derived CDR1 and CDR2 are MNHEY and SVGAGI. The CDR3 has 16 residues. The CDR3 DNA follows: TGTGCCAGCAGTTACCGGCCTAGCTCCTATAATTCACCCCTCCACTTT. Protein: CASSYRPSSYNSPLHF.

The J gene is TRBJ2-7, the V gene TRBV4-3; 8 bases are shared with TRBD1. Per germline, CDR1 LGHNA and CDR2 YSLEER. With V trimmed by 0 bases and J by 0 bases, 4 bases remained unmatched. CDR3 length: 16 residues. In DNA, the CDR3 is TGCGCCAGCAGCCAAGATCTAACAGGGGGCTCCTACGAGCAGTACTTC. Encoded protein: CASSQDLTGGSYEQYF.

There are many counts of this clonotype. The J gene is TRBJ2-1, the V gene TRBV7-6; 14 bases agree with TRBD2. Germline assignment: CDR1 SGHVS and CDR2 FNYEAQ. The CDR3 totals 15 residues. Unmatched junction bases numbered 5, after V lost 7 bases and J lost 6 bases. As DNA, the CDR3 is TGTGCCAGCACCGGGGGGACTAGCGGGAGCAATGAGCAGTTCTTC. As protein: CASTGGTSGSNEQFF.

Details on this clonotype: A read error may explain this, as a much larger clone is one base away. The chain employs TRBV6-5 and TRBJ1-3; D gene unclear. V dropped 0 bases and J dropped 0 bases, with 6 bases sitting between them. The V gene's germline CDR1 is MNHEY and CDR2 SVGAGI. The CDR3 consists of 15 residues. Here the CDR3 reads CASSYSLNSGNTIYF. The CDR3 DNA is TGTGCCAGCAGTTACTCGTTGAACTCTGGAAACACCATATATTTT.

As regards this clonotype: This sequence may be a read error, since a much larger clone differs from it by one base. The chain links TRBV14 to TRBJ2-1, with TRBD1 as a possible D gene (5 bases). The CDR3 has 12 residues. The V gene lost 6 bases and the J gene lost 11 bases, with 14 bases spanning the gap. CDR1 and CDR2 (germline): SGHDN, FVKESK. CDR3 nucleotides: TGTGCCAGCAGGGGGCAGGGCGATCAGCAGTTCTTC. Translation gives CASRGQGDQQFF.

The sample holds many counts of this clonotype. This chain joins TRBV6-5 and TRBJ2-3; 11 bases map to TRBD2. The V and J ends lost 2 bases and 6 bases, in that order; junction bases with no gene match: 10. Germline loops: CDR1 MNHEY, CDR2 SVGAGI. The CDR3 totals 17 residues. The CDR3 coding sequence is TGTGCCAGCAGTTACGGCGGACTAGCGGGTTTCAGGGATACGCAGTATTTT. This encodes CASSYGGLAGFRDTQYF.

This clonotype was counted at least ten times. V gene TRBV27 combines with J gene TRBJ2-7, with D possibly TRBD1 on 5 matching bases. The CDR3 has 14 amino acids. The V and J ends lost 1 base and 1 base respectively, with 8 bases between them. Germline-derived CDR1 and CDR2 are MNHEY and SMNVEV (reference sequence). CDR3 protein: CASSLLPGSYEQYF. CDR3 in DNA: TGTGCCAGCAGTTTATTACCAGGGTCCTACGAGCAGTACTTC.

In this sample, this clonotype turned up many times. The chain is built from TRBV7-9 and TRBJ2-1; 8 bases are shared with TRBD2. This CDR3 is 15 amino acids long. CDR1 is SEHNR and CDR2 is FQNEAQ in the germline V gene (reference sequence). V shed 3 bases and J 8 bases; nucleotides not matched to a gene: 9. This CDR3 is CASSLVLRGGDEQFF. The CDR3, as DNA: TGTGCCAGCAGCTTGGTCCTTCGGGGGGGCGATGAGCAGTTCTTC.

The sample holds many counts of this clonotype. The chain carries TRBV29-1 and TRBJ1-2; D is perhaps TRBD1 (6 bases). The V end was cut by 1 base, the J end by 4 bases, with 7 bases between. Germline lookup yields CDR1 SQVTM and CDR2 ANQGSEA. CDR3 length equals 12 residues. This CDR3 reads CSVEGRGYGYTF. The CDR3 region has the DNA TGCAGCGTTGAAGGCAGGGGCTATGGCTACACCTTC.

The table lists this clonotype with many counts. The rearrangement uses TRBV25-1 and TRBJ2-3, with a tentative D call TRBD2 (5 bases). V gave up 2 bases and J gave up 2 bases, with 11 bases separating them. Germline-derived CDR1 and CDR2 are MGHDK and SYGVNS. This CDR3 is 15 amino acids long. Here the CDR3 reads CASSEGGRDTDTQYF. Here the CDR3 DNA reads TGTGCCAGCAGTGAAGGAGGACGGGACACAGATACGCAGTATTTT.

A note on this clonotype: Being one base from a much bigger clone, this may be a read error. The chain carries TRBV11-2 and TRBJ2-1; 9 positions match TRBD2. There are 17 residues in the CDR3. Germline V lookup: CDR1 SGHAT, CDR2 FQNNGV. Here the CDR3 DNA reads TGTGCCAGCAGCTACAAAAGCGGGGGGTTCTCCTACAATGAGAAGTTCTTC. Amino acid sequence: CASSYKSGGFSYNEKFF.

This clonotype appeared many times. The chain links TRBV12-3 or TRBV12-4 to TRBJ1-1; 8 bases are a match to TRBD1. V shed 3 bases and J 4 bases; nucleotides not matched to a gene: 4. The CDR3 has 14 amino acids. The CDR3 DNA follows: TGTGCCAGCAGTTTTACAGGGGGGAGCACTGAAGCTTTCTTT. Residues: CASSFTGGSTEAFF.

This clonotype has ten or more counts. The gene calls are TRBV7-9 and TRBJ2-2; 8 nucleotides match TRBD1. Germline CDR1 is SEHNR and CDR2 is FQNEAQ (reference sequence). The CDR3 totals 16 residues. Trimming removed 2 bases from V and 5 bases from J; junction bases left unmatched: 7. CDR3 in DNA: TGTGCCAGCAGCTTAATGGCAGGGGGCATGACCGGGGAGCTGTTTTTT. It specifies CASSLMAGGMTGELFF.

In its sample, this clonotype was seen many times. V and J are TRBV20-1 and TRBJ2-5; TRBD1 matches 11 bases. CDR1 is DFQATT, CDR2 SNEGSKA, per germline (reference sequence). Unmatched junction bases numbered 9, after V lost 6 bases and J lost 3 bases. The CDR3 length is 15 residues. This CDR3 reads CSAPARTGGKETQYF. The CDR3 bases are TGCAGTGCCCCCGCGAGGACAGGGGGCAAAGAGACCCAGTACTTC.

This clonotype was recorded many times. The chain carries TRBV27 and TRBJ2-4; 8 bases map to TRBD1. The ends lost 5 bases at V and 4 bases at J; junction bases unmatched: 4. This CDR3 has 14 amino acids. The V gene's germline CDR1 is MNHEY and CDR2 SMNVEV (reference sequence). DNA for the CDR3: TGTGCCAGCAGTATGACAGGGGAGAAAAACATTCAGTACTTC. This codes for CASSMTGEKNIQYF.

The sample holds many counts of this clonotype. This chain connects TRBV24-1 to TRBJ2-7; D possibly matches TRBD1 or TRBD2 (5 bases each). Germline CDR1 reads KGHDR; CDR2 reads SFDVKD. Trimming pared 2 bases from V and 5 bases from J, leaving 12 bases between. This CDR3 contains 14 residues. CDR3 loop: CATSDSLGTHEQYF. The CDR3 DNA sequence: TGTGCCACCAGTGATTCACTAGGGACCCACGAGCAGTACTTC.

This clonotype was detected many times. This chain joins TRBV12-3 or TRBV12-4 and TRBJ1-6; possible D gene TRBD1, 5 bases. Deletions cut 8 bases from V and 10 bases from J, with 18 bases between. The CDR3 totals 14 residues. The CDR3 is CASRYRGALSPLHF. The CDR3 bases are TGTGCCAGCCGCTATAGAGGGGCCTTATCACCCCTCCACTTT.

In regard to this clonotype: A much larger clone differs by one base, so this may be a read error. For the CDR3, the DNA is TGTGCCACCAGCAGTGAAGGGGCAAGGGCCTACAATGAGCAGTTCTTC. Encoded protein: CATSSEGARAYNEQFF. This sequence joins TRBV15 and TRBJ2-1; possibly TRBD1 for D (5 bases). V lost 3 bases, J lost 2 bases, and 14 bases lay in between. The germline V gene has CDR1 LNHNV and CDR2 YYDKDF (reference sequence). This CDR3 has 16 amino acids.

Notes on this clonotype: It may be a read error: a sequence one base away is much more abundant. V gene TRBV20-1 combines with J gene TRBJ2-5, with D unresolved. The CDR3 runs 11 residues. Per germline, CDR1 DFQATT and CDR2 SNEGSKA (reference sequence). Trimming took off 7 bases at V and 4 bases at J, with 10 bases between the two ends. The CDR3 sequence: CSVDRRETQYF. The CDR3 DNA sequence: TGCAGTGTAGATAGACGAGAGACCCAGTACTTC.